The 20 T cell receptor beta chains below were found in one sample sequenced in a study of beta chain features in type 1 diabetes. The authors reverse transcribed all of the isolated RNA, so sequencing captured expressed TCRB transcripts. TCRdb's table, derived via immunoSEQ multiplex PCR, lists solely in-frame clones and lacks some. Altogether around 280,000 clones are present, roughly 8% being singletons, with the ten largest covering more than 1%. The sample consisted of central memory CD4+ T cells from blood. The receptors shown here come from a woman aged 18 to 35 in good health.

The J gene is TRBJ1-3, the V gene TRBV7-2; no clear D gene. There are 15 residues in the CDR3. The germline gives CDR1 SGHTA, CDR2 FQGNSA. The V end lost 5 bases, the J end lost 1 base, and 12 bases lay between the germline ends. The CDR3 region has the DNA TGTGCCAGCAGCGCCTACCCGACGTCTGGAAACACCATATATTTT. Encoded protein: CASSAYPTSGNTIYF.

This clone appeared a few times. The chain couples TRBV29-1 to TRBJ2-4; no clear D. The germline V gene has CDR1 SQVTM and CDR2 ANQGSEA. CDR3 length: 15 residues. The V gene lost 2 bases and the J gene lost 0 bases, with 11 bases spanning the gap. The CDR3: CSVEPADLAKNIQYF. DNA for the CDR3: TGCAGCGTTGAACCCGCGGATCTAGCCAAAAACATTCAGTACTTC.

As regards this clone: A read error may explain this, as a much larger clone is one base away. CDR3 nucleotides: TGTGCCAGCAGCTTCAAGATGAACACTGAAGCTTTCTTT. The encoded protein is CASSFKMNTEAFF. V is TRBV5-6 and J is TRBJ1-1; D not resolved. Germline V CDR1 and CDR2: SGHDT, YYEEEE. This CDR3 spans 13 amino acids. Trimming took off 2 bases at V and 0 bases at J, with 5 bases between the two ends. Complete variable domain (other parts from reference TRBV5-6 and TRBJ1-1): DAGVTQSPTHLIKTRGQQVTLRCSPKSGHDTVSWYQQALGQGPQFIFQYYEEEERQRGNFPDRFSGHQFPNYSSELNVNALLLGDSALYLCASSFKMNTEAFFGQGTRLTVV.

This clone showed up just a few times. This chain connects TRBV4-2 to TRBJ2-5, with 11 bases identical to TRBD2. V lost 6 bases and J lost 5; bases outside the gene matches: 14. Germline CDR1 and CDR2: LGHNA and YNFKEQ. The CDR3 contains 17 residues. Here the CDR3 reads CASSPMSLAGGRETQYF. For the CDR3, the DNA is TGTGCCAGCAGTCCTATGTCGCTAGCGGGGGGTAGGGAGACCCAGTACTTC.

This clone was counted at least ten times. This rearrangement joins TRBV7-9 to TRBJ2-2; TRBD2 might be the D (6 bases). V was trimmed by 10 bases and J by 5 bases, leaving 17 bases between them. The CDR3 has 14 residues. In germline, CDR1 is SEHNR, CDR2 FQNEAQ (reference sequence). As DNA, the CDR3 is TGTGCCATTGCGGAGGGAAAGCGTACCGGGGAGCTGTTTTTT. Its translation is CAIAEGKRTGELFF.

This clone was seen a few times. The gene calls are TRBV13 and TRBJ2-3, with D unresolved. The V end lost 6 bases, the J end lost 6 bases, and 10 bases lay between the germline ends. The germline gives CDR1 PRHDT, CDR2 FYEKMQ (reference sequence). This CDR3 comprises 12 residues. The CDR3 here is CASSSNGDTQYF. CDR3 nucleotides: TGTGCCAGCAGTTCCAACGGGGATACGCAGTATTTT.

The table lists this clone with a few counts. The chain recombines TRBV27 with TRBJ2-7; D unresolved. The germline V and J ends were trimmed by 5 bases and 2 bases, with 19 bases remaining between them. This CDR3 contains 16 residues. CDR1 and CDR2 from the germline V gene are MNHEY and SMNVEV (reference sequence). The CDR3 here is CASSPVGSRFPYEQYV. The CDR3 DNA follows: TGTGCCAGCAGTCCCGTTGGATCCAGGTTCCCCTACGAGCAGTACGTC.

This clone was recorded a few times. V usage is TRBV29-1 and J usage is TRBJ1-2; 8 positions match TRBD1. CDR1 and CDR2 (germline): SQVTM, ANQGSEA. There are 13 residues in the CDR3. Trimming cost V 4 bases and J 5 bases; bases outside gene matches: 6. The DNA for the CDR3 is TGCAGCGTTGGAGACAGGGGAGGGTATGGCTACACCTTC. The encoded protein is CSVGDRGGYGYTF.

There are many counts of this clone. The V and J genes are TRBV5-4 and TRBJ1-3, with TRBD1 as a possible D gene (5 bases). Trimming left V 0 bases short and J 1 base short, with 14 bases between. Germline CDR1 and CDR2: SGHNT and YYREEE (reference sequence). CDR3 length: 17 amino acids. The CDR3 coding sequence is TGTGCCAGCAGCTTGGACCCTGGGACCGAGTCTGGAAACACCATATATTTT. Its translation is CASSLDPGTESGNTIYF. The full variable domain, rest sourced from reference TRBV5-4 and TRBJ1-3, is ETGVTQSPTHLIKTRGQQVTLRCSSQSGHNTVSWYQQALGQGPQFIFQYYREEENGRGNFPPRFSGLQFPNYSSELNVNALELDDSALYLCASSLDPGTESGNTIYFGEGSWLTVV.

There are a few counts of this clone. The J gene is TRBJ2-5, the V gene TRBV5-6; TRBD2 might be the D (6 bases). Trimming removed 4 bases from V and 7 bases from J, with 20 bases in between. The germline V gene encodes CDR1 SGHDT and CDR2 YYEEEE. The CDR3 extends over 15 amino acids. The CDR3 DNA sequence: TGTGCCAGCAGCCCCGTCGGGGAGGTTCGAGGGACCCAGTACTTC. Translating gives CASSPVGEVRGTQYF. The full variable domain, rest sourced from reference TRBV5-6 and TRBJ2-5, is DAGVTQSPTHLIKTRGQQVTLRCSPKSGHDTVSWYQQALGQGPQFIFQYYEEEERQRGNFPDRFSGHQFPNYSSELNVNALLLGDSALYLCASSPVGEVRGTQYFGPGTRLLVL.

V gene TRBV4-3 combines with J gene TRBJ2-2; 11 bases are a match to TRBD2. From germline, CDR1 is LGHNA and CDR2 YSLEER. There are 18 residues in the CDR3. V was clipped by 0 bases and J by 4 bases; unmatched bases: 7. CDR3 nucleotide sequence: TGCGCCAGCAGCCAAGAAATCACAGGGACTAGCGGCACCGGGGAGCTGTTTTTT. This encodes CASSQEITGTSGTGELFF.

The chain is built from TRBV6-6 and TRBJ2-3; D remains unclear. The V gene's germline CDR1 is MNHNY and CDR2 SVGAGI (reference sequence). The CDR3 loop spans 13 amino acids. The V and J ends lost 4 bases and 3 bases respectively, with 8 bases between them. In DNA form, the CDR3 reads TGTGCCAGCAGTTCTTGGGGAACAGATACGCAGTATTTT. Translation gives CASSSWGTDTQYF.

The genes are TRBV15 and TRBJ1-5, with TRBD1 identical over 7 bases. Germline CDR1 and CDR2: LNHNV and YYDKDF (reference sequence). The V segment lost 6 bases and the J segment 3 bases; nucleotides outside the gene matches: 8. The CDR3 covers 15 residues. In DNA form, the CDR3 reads TGTGCCACCAGTAGACAGGGTCGTTTCAATCAGCCCCAGCATTTT. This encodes CATSRQGRFNQPQHF.

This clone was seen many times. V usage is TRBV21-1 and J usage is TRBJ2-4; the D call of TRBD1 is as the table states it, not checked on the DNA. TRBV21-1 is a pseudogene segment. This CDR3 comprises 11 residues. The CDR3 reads CASSWAVTDSF. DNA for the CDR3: TGTGCCAGCAGCTGGGCCGTAACCGACAGCTTC.

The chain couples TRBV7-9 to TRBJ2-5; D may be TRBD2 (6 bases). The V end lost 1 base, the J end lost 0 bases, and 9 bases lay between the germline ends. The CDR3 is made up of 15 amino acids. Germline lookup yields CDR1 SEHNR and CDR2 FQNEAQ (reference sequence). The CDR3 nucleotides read TGTGCCAGCAGCTTAGGGTTAGCGGACCAAGAGACCCAGTACTTC. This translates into CASSLGLADQETQYF.

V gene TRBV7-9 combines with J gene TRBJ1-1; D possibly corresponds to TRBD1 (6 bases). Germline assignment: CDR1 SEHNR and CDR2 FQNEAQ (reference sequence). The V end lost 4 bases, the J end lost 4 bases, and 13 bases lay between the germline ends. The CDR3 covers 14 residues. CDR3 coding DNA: TGTGCCAGCAGCTCGACGGGGGCGTTCACTGAAGCTTTCTTT. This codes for CASSSTGAFTEAFF.

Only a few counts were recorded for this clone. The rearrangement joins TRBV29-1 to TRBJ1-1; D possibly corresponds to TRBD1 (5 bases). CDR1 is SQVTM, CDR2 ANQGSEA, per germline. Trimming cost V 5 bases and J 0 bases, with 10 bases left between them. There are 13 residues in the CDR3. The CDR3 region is CSVSRQMNTEAFF. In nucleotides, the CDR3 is TGCAGCGTTTCAAGACAGATGAACACTGAAGCTTTCTTT.

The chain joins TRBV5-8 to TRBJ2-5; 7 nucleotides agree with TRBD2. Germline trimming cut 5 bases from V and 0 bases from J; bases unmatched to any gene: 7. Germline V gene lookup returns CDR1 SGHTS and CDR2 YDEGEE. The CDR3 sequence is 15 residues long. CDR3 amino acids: CASSILATYQETQYF. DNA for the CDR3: TGTGCCAGCAGTATACTAGCGACGTACCAAGAGACCCAGTACTTC.

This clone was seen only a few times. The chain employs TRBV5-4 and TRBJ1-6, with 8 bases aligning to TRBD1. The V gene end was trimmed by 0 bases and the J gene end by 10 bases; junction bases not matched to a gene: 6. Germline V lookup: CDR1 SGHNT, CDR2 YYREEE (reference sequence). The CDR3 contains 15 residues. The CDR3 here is CASSLGTGRKSPLHF. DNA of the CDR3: TGTGCCAGCAGCTTGGGGACAGGGCGAAAATCACCCCTCCACTTT.

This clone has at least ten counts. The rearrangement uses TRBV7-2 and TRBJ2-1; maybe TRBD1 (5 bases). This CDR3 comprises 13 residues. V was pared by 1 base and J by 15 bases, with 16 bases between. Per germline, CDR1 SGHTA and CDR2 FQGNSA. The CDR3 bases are TGTGCCAGCAGCTTAGATCGGACACCTGCTCGGTTCTTC. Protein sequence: CASSLDRTPARFF.